A selection of T cell receptor beta chains follows, all from one sample in a study of T cell responses to AZD1222 COVID-19 vaccine. The assay was immunoSEQ multiplex PCR, and TCRdb's table has in-frame clones only and misses some. The sample has 150,000 to 200,000 clones, over 85% seen once. The material was peripheral blood, obtained 28 days after the second dose of the MenACWY control vaccine. These receptors all stem from an adult who received the MenACWY meningococcal vaccine as a control. The CDR3 runs from the conserved cysteine through the conserved F or W. A D gene is named only where the DNA matches it firmly. Clone size, where shown, is once, few, many, or a class for clones that have expanded.

>TRBD2|TRBJ2-1|TRBV19|-
CASSIKRGGTYNEQFF
TGTGCCAGTAGTATAAAACGGGGGGGCACCTACAATGAGCAGTTCTTC
>-|TRBJ2-1|TRBV3-1/TRBV3-2|-
CASSQPGADNEQFF
TGTGCCAGCAGCCAACCAGGAGCTGACAATGAGCAGTTCTTC
>-|TRBJ1-4|TRBV3-1/TRBV3-2|-
CASSPTPSGTNEKLFF
TGTGCCAGCAGCCCGACGCCGTCGGGGACTAATGAAAAACTGTTTTTT
>-|TRBJ2-7|TRBV25-1|-
CASSGALFPYEQYF
TGTGCCAGCAGTGGGGCCCTTTTCCCCTACGAGCAGTACTTC
>TRBD2|TRBJ2-5|TRBV11-3|-
CASSLVPWLAGDQETQYF
TGTGCCAGCAGCTTAGTACCTTGGCTAGCGGGAGACCAAGAGACCCAGTACTTC
>TRBD2|TRBJ2-1|TRBV6-5|-
CASLRTSTDNEQFF
TGTGCCAGCCTCCGGACTAGCACCGACAATGAGCAGTTCTTC
>-|TRBJ2-3|TRBV30|-
CAWSVEDTQYF
TGTGCCTGGAGTGTTGAAGATACGCAGTATTTT
>TRBD2|TRBJ2-2|TRBV19|-
CAGSTGGSNTGELFF
TGTGCCGGCAGCACGGGAGGGTCGAACACCGGGGAGCTGTTTTTT
>-|TRBJ2-7|TRBV20-1|-
CSASRLVLSYEQYF
TGCAGTGCTAGTCGACTAGTCTTATCCTACGAGCAGTACTTC
>TRBD1|TRBJ1-6|TRBV28|once
CASTVGVGTVKLRSPLHF
TGTGCCAGCACCGTGGGTGTGGGGACAGTTAAACTTCGTTCACCCCTCCACTTT
>-|TRBJ2-7|TRBV21-1|-
CASDHRTGHYEQYF
TGTGCCAGCGACCACCGGACAGGACACTACGAGCAGTACTTC
>-|TRBJ1-3|TRBV6-2/TRBV6-3|-
CASSYGGDGNTIYF
TGTGCCAGCAGTTACGGCGGGGACGGAAACACCATATATTTT
>-|TRBJ1-1|TRBV2|few
CASYLRGYNTEAFF
TGTGCCAGTTACCTCCGGGGGTATAACACTGAAGCTTTCTTT
>TRBD2|TRBJ2-1|TRBV28|-
CASSLPKGTINEQFF
TGTGCCAGCAGTTTGCCCAAGGGGACTATCAATGAGCAGTTCTTC
>TRBD2|TRBJ2-3|TRBV5-1|-
CASSSGRDTDTQYF
TGCGCCAGCAGCTCGGGGAGGGACACAGATACGCAGTATTTT
>-|TRBJ2-7|TRBV9|-
CASSVIQGWEAYEQYF
TGTGCCAGCAGCGTGATTCAAGGCTGGGAAGCCTACGAGCAGTACTTC
>-|TRBJ1-4|TRBV12-5|-
CASAPYRVGEKLFF
TGTGCTAGTGCGCCTTATCGGGTGGGGGAAAAACTGTTTTTT
>TRBD2|TRBJ2-1|TRBV30|-
CAWSPGTSGTYEQFF
TGTGCCTGGAGCCCCGGGACTAGCGGGACTTATGAGCAGTTCTTC
>TRBD1|TRBJ1-2|TRBV6-5|-
CASTSQGLGYGYTF
TGTGCCAGCACCTCACAGGGGTTAGGCTATGGCTACACCTTC
>-|TRBJ1-6|TRBV7-6|-
CASSLGTGGTPLHF
TGTGCCAGCAGCTTAGGTACGGGTGGGACACCCCTCCACTTT
>TRBD1|TRBJ2-3|TRBV24-1|-
CATSDWDSSSTDTQYF
TGTGCCACCAGTGACTGGGACAGTTCTAGCACAGATACGCAGTATTTT
>-|TRBJ2-3|TRBV2|-
CASSESRATSTDTQYF
TGTGCCAGCAGTGAAAGTAGGGCAACTAGCACAGATACGCAGTATTTT
>TRBD1|TRBJ1-4|TRBV29-1|-
CSVTGTGREKLFF
TGCAGCGTTACCGGGACAGGGCGGGAAAAACTGTTTTTT
>TRBD2|TRBJ2-1|TRBV9|-
CASSVGLAGKGSYNEQFF
TGTGCCAGCAGCGTAGGGCTAGCGGGTAAAGGCTCCTACAATGAGCAGTTCTTC
>TRBD1|TRBJ2-7|TRBV7-9|-
CASSPGQNSYEQYF
TGTGCCAGCAGCCCGGGACAGAACTCCTACGAGCAGTACTTC
>-|TRBJ1-5|TRBV7-6|-
CASSPLSGLGGNQPQHF
TGTGCCAGCAGCCCACTAAGTGGGCTGGGCGGCAATCAGCCCCAGCATTTT
>-|TRBJ2-1|TRBV21-1|-
CAYDRTYNEQFF
TGTGCCTATGACAGAACCTACAATGAGCAGTTCTTC
>-|TRBJ1-2|TRBV6-1|-
CASSEALIKTNYGYTF
TGTGCCAGCAGTGAAGCGCTAATAAAGACTAACTATGGCTACACCTTC
>-|TRBJ2-7|TRBV6-5|-
CASSFPPDEQYF
TGTGCCAGCAGCTTCCCACCGGACGAGCAGTACTTC
>TRBD2|TRBJ2-2|TRBV19|-
CATSGLAGGLTNTGELFF
TGTGCCACCTCGGGACTAGCGGGAGGGTTGACGAACACCGGGGAGCTGTTTTTT
>-|TRBJ1-5|TRBV12-5|-
CASALVGSQPQHF
TGTGCTAGTGCCCTAGTGGGGTCGCAGCCCCAGCATTTT
>-|TRBJ1-1|TRBV19|-
CASKVHGLGGEAFF
TGTGCCAGCAAGGTGCACGGGTTGGGAGGTGAAGCTTTCTTT
>-|TRBJ1-2|TRBV6-1|-
CASGDSNYGYTF
TGTGCCAGCGGAGACAGTAACTATGGCTACACCTTC
>-|TRBJ2-7|TRBV7-2|-
CASSLDQSSYEQYF
TGTGCCAGCAGCTTAGACCAGAGCTCCTACGAGCAGTACTTC
>-|TRBJ1-1|TRBV27|-
CASRGGTEAFF
TGTGCCAGCCGGGGTGGGACTGAAGCTTTCTTT
>TRBD2|TRBJ2-1|TRBV7-3|-
CASSLSAGGYEQFF
TGTGCCAGCAGCTTATCTGCGGGAGGGTATGAGCAGTTCTTC
>-|TRBJ2-3|TRBV24-1|-
CATSVAAASTDTQYF
TGTGCCACCAGTGTTGCCGCTGCGAGCACAGATACGCAGTATTTT
>-|TRBJ2-7|TRBV6-5|-
CASSYTGAAYEQYF
TGTGCCAGCAGTTACACCGGGGCGGCCTACGAGCAGTACTTC
>-|TRBJ1-5|TRBV28|-
CASSLGLVNQPQHF
TGTGCCAGCAGCCTCGGACTCGTCAATCAGCCCCAGCATTTT
>TRBD1|TRBJ1-2|TRBV28|-
CASSFRDRGMNGYTF
TGTGCCAGCAGTTTTAGAGACAGGGGAATGAATGGCTACACCTTC
>-|TRBJ2-3|TRBV4-2|-
CASSQDGFVAGGGTNTQYF
TGTGCCAGCAGCCAAGATGGTTTCGTTGCGGGCGGCGGCACCAATACGCAGTATTTT
>TRBD1|TRBJ2-7|TRBV9|-
CASSPNPGQGHEQYF
TGTGCCAGCAGCCCGAACCCGGGACAGGGTCACGAGCAGTACTTC
>TRBD1|TRBJ2-2|TRBV10-3|-
CAISDDRESGELFF
TGTGCCATCAGTGATGACAGGGAATCCGGGGAGCTGTTTTTT
>TRBD1|TRBJ1-3|TRBV18|once
CASSPPGDRGPGNTIYF
TGTGCCAGCTCACCACCAGGGGACAGGGGACCCGGAAACACCATATATTTT
>-|TRBJ1-2|TRBV28|-
CASSLTGRQNYGYTF
TGTGCCAGCAGTTTGACGGGACGGCAAAACTATGGCTACACCTTC
>-|TRBJ2-2|TRBV18|-
CASSPQDTGELFF
TGTGCCAGCTCACCCCAGGACACCGGGGAGCTGTTTTTT
>-|TRBJ2-3|TRBV2|-
CASSESRDSFGQYF
TGTGCCAGCAGTGAATCCAGGGATAGTTTTGGGCAGTATTTT